This is a list of T cell receptor beta chains from one sample in a study of T cell responses to AZD1222 COVID-19 vaccine. TCRdb's copy holds only in-frame clones and misses some; the assay was immunoSEQ multiplex PCR. Of roughly 71,000 clones in the sample, about 85% were seen once. The material was peripheral blood, obtained on day 0 of AZD1222 vaccination. These receptors all stem from an adult in good health. CDR3s include the opening cysteine and the closing phenylalanine or tryptophan. Fields, in order: CDR3 protein, CDR3 DNA, D gene, clone size, V gene, J gene. The D gene is left open where the match is weak. Size values are once, few and many counts, or a class for expanded clones, and some rows have none.

CDR3 protein: CASRTSGRSNEQYF
CDR3 DNA: TGTGCCAGCAGGACTAGCGGGAGATCAAACGAGCAGTACTTC
D gene: TRBD2
clone size: NA
V gene: TRBV6-5
J gene: TRBJ2-7

CDR3 protein: CASSLAEETQYF
CDR3 DNA: TGTGCCAGCAGCTTAGCGGAAGAGACCCAGTACTTC
D gene: NA
clone size: NA
V gene: TRBV7-2
J gene: TRBJ2-5

CDR3 protein: CASRSTGNYEQYF
CDR3 DNA: TGTGCCAGCAGATCTACAGGGAACTACGAGCAGTACTTC
D gene: NA
clone size: NA
V gene: TRBV12-3/TRBV12-4
J gene: TRBJ2-7

CDR3 protein: CASREGLDRAYEQYF
CDR3 DNA: TGCGCCAGCAGAGAAGGACTAGACAGAGCCTACGAGCAGTACTTC
D gene: TRBD2
clone size: NA
V gene: TRBV10-1
J gene: TRBJ2-7

CDR3 protein: CASSLKGQGALSYYGYTF
CDR3 DNA: TGTGCCAGCAGCTTAAAGGGGCAGGGCGCTTTGTCCTACTATGGCTACACCTTC
D gene: NA
clone size: once
V gene: TRBV11-2
J gene: TRBJ1-2

CDR3 protein: CASSLGQGMNTEAFF
CDR3 DNA: TGCGCCAGCAGCTTGGGACAGGGGATGAACACTGAAGCTTTCTTT
D gene: TRBD1
clone size: NA
V gene: TRBV5-1
J gene: TRBJ1-1

CDR3 protein: CASSFRRAEAFF
CDR3 DNA: TGTGCCAGCAGCTTTAGACGGGCTGAAGCTTTCTTT
D gene: NA
clone size: NA
V gene: TRBV28
J gene: TRBJ1-1

CDR3 protein: CASSPDTGVHEQYF
CDR3 DNA: TGTGCCAGCTCACCGGATACAGGGGTCCACGAGCAGTACTTC
D gene: TRBD1
clone size: NA
V gene: TRBV18
J gene: TRBJ2-7

CDR3 protein: CASSPRGRGMNTEAFF
CDR3 DNA: TGTGCCAGCTCACCAAGGGGCAGGGGGATGAACACTGAAGCTTTCTTT
D gene: TRBD1
clone size: NA
V gene: TRBV18
J gene: TRBJ1-1

CDR3 protein: CASTLGGTQYF
CDR3 DNA: TGTGCCAGCACCCTGGGGGGGACCCAGTACTTC
D gene: NA
clone size: few
V gene: TRBV6-5
J gene: TRBJ2-5

CDR3 protein: CASSFFRLAGGRYTQYF
CDR3 DNA: TGTGCCAGCTCCTTCTTCCGACTAGCGGGGGGTCGATATACGCAGTATTTT
D gene: TRBD2
clone size: NA
V gene: TRBV18
J gene: TRBJ2-3

CDR3 protein: CASVTYTDTQYF
CDR3 DNA: TGTGCCAGCGTCACTTACACAGATACGCAGTATTTT
D gene: NA
clone size: NA
V gene: TRBV5-8
J gene: TRBJ2-3

CDR3 protein: CASRATQCHLGGQYF
CDR3 DNA: TGCGCCAGCAGAGCTACTCAATGCCACCTAGGAGGGCAGTACTTC
D gene: NA
clone size: NA
V gene: TRBV10-1
J gene: TRBJ2-7

CDR3 protein: CASSQVGLAGDYEQYF
CDR3 DNA: TGCGCCAGCAGCCAAGTCGGACTAGCGGGAGACTACGAGCAGTACTTC
D gene: TRBD2
clone size: NA
V gene: TRBV4-1
J gene: TRBJ2-7

CDR3 protein: CASSWTYNEQFF
CDR3 DNA: TGTGCCAGCAGCTGGACGTACAATGAGCAGTTCTTC
D gene: NA
clone size: NA
V gene: TRBV6-6
J gene: TRBJ2-1

CDR3 protein: CASSRGMNTEAFF
CDR3 DNA: TGTGCCAGCAGTAGGGGGATGAACACTGAAGCTTTCTTT
D gene: NA
clone size: NA
V gene: TRBV6-2/TRBV6-3
J gene: TRBJ1-1

CDR3 protein: CASSVGTSGRGQETQYF
CDR3 DNA: TGTGCCAGCAGCGTAGGGACTAGCGGAAGGGGGCAAGAGACCCAGTACTTC
D gene: TRBD2
clone size: NA
V gene: TRBV9
J gene: TRBJ2-5

CDR3 protein: CASRSTENTEAFF
CDR3 DNA: TGTGCCAGCAGGTCGACAGAGAACACTGAAGCTTTCTTT
D gene: NA
clone size: NA
V gene: TRBV6-5
J gene: TRBJ1-1